This T cell receptor beta chain appears in the sequencing data of a study of T cells in Graves' hyperthyroidism and ophthalmopathy. Ophthalmopathy patients all had a Clinical Activity Score of at least 3, a NOSPECS grade of at least 4 and disease under 3 months old. In its sample, this clonotype was seen a few times. Template material for amplifying TCR beta CDR3 regions consisted of RNA transcripts. The HTBI set primed first-round TCR CDR3 RT-PCR. TCRdb analysed the multiplex PCR reads with MiXCR anew, one entry per CDR3 protein. Of hundreds of thousands of distinct CDR3 sequences listed, less than 25% are singletons. The TCR sequence derives from a woman aged 30 to 39 with Graves' ophthalmopathy. Sequenced material: blood.

The CDR3: CASSLGGRDTQYF. The CDR3, as DNA: TGTGCCAGCAGCTTAGGGGGGAGAGATACGCAGTATTTT. The chain couples TRBV11-2 to TRBJ2-3, with D perhaps being TRBD1 or TRBD2 (5 bases each). Germline V gives CDR1 SGHAT, CDR2 FQNNGV. Trimming took off 1 base at V and 5 bases at J, with 7 bases between the two ends. This CDR3 region has 13 residues.